This T cell receptor (beta chain) was found in a study of regulatory T cells in long-lasting Graves disease. The CDR3 runs 16 residues. Germline loops: CDR1 SGHTA, CDR2 FQGNSA. Time point of the sample: newly diagnosed GD, antithyroid drugs for less than 3 months. PBMCs provided the RNA from which the TCR library was made. CDR3-region Arm-PCR and iRepertoire HTBI primers produced the TCR beta libraries. TCRdb independently ran MiXCR on the multiplex PCR reads; one entry per CDR3 protein. The sample holds approximately 400,000 distinct CDR3 sequences, roughly a sixth seen once. This clonotype was seen ten or more times.

The sequenced sample was peripheral blood mononuclear cells (PBMCs), obtained at new diagnosis, from a patient treated with antithyroid drugs. The sequence was collected from a female donor with Graves disease. The V call is TRBV7-2, the J call TRBJ2-5; D is possibly TRBD2 (6 bases). The J call may be faulty, since TRBJ2-1 better matches the DNA end. CDR3 coding DNA: TGTGCCAGCAGCTTAATGGGGCGCCTCGGGGGCAATGAGCAGTTCTTC. This sequence encodes CASSLMGRLGGNEQFF.